This T cell receptor beta chain stems from a study of T cells in localized non-small cell lung cancer. Study findings and constraints: Uninvolved neighboring lung showed the greatest T cell clonality, exceeding tumor. Longer overall survival was linked to higher blood T cell density. Heterogeneity is still possible, as just one tumor region was sequenced. Appearance in adjacent lung was seen for a median around 58 of the top 100 tumor clones.

The protocol was immunoSEQ multiplex PCR, while the TCRdb copy is restricted to in-frame clones and leaves out a portion. The sample lists roughly 8,400 clones, around 92% occurring once. Comments on this clone: Antigen unknown.

Per the germline V gene, CDR1 is GTSNPN and CDR2 is SVGIG (reference sequence). CDR3 length: 14 amino acids. The V gene lost 6 bases and the J gene lost 8 bases, with 20 bases spanning the gap. The sequence derives from a male donor aged 60 or over with stage II lung adenocarcinoma. V usage is TRBV30 and J usage is TRBJ1-3, with a possible D match to TRBD1 (6 bases). The starting material was peripheral blood mononuclear cells, obtained before any cancer treatment. The CDR3 loop reads CACPFTGKVDTIYF. The CDR3 nucleotides read TGTGCCTGTCCATTCACAGGGAAGGTGGACACCATATATTTT.